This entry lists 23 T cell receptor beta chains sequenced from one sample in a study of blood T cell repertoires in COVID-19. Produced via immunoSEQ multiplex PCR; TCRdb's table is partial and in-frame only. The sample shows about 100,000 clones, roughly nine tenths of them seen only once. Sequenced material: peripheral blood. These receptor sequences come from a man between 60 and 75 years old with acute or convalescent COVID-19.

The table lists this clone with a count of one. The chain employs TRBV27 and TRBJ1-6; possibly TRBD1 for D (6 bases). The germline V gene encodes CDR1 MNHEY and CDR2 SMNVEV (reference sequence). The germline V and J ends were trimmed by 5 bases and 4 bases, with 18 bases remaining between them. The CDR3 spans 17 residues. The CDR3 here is CASSPMDSSPYNSPLHF. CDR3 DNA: TGTGCCAGCAGTCCGATGGACAGCTCCCCTTATAATTCACCCCTCCACTTT.

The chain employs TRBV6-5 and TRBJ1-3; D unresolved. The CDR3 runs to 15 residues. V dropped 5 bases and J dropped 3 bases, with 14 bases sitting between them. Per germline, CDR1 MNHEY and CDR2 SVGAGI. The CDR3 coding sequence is TGTGCCAGCAGTCGCTATCTTAGCGGTGGAAACACCATATATTTT. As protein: CASSRYLSGGNTIYF.

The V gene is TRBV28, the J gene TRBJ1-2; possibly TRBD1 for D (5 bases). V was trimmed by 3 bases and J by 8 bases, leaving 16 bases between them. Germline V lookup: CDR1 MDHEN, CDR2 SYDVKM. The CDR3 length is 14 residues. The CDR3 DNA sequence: TGTGCCAGCAGTTTTGGGGCCAGCGCATTAGGCTACACCTTC. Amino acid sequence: CASSFGASALGYTF.

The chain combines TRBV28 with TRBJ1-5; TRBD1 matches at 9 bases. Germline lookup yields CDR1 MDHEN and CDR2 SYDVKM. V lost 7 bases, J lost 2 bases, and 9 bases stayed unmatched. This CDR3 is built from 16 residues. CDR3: CASNLVQGAGNQPQHF. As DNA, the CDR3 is TGTGCCAGCAACTTAGTACAGGGGGCTGGCAATCAGCCCCAGCATTTT.

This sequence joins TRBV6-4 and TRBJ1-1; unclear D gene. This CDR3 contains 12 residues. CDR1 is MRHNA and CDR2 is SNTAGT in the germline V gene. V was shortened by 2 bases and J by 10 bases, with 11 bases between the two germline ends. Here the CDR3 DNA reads TGTGCCAGCAGTGACCTTCCTCGAGGAGCTTTCTTT. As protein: CASSDLPRGAFF.

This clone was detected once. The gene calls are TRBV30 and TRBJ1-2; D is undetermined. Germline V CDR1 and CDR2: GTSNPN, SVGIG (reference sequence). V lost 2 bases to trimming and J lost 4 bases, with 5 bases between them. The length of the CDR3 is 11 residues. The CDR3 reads CAWSPSYGYTF. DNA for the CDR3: TGTGCCTGGAGTCCCTCCTATGGCTACACCTTC.

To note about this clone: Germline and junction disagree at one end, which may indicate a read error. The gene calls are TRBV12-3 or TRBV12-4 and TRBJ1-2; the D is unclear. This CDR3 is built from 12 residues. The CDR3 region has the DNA TGTGCCAGCAGTCCTTCGACCTCGGCCCCGGAGTTC. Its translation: CASSPSTSAPEF.

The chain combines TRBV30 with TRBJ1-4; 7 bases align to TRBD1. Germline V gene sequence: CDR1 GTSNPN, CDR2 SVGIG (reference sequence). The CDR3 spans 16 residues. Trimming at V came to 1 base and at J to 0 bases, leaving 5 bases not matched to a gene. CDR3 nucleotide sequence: TGTGCCTGGAGTGACCCGGACAGGACAACTAATGAAAAACTGTTTTTT. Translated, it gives CAWSDPDRTTNEKLFF.

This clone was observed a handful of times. The CDR3 sequence: CATSRDIRTPSGNTIYF. The CDR3 DNA follows: TGTGCCACCAGCAGAGATATTCGGACACCCTCTGGAAACACCATATATTTT. The rearrangement joins TRBV15 to TRBJ1-3; perhaps TRBD1 as D (5 bases). V lost 0 bases to trimming and J lost 0 bases, with 12 bases between them. Germline loops: CDR1 LNHNV, CDR2 YYDKDF (reference sequence). The CDR3 runs to 17 residues.

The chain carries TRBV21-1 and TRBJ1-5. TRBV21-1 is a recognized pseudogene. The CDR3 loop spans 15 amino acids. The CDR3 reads CASSKVGLSNQPQHF. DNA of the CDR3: TGTGCCAGCAGCAAAGTCGGGTTAAGCAATCAGCCCCAGCATTTT.

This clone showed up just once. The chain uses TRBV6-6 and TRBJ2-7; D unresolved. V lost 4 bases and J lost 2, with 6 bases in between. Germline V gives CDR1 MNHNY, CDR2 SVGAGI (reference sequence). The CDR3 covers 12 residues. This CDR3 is CASSSVTYEQYF. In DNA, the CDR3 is TGTGCCAGCAGTTCCGTAACCTACGAGCAGTACTTC.

In DNA, the CDR3 is TGTGCCACCAGCAGAGATCGTGGCGGCCCTCCGTACGTC. It specifies CATSRDRGGPPYV. V usage is TRBV15 and J usage is TRBJ2-7; no firm D call. The CDR3 has 13 amino acids. CDR1 LNHNV and CDR2 YYDKDF come from the germline V gene (reference sequence). V dropped 0 bases and J dropped 12 bases, with 15 bases sitting between them.

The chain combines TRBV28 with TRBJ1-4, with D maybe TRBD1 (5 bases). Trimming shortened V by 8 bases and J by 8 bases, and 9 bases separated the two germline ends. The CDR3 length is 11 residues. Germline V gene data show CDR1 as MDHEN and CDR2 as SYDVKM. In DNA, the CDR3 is TGTGCCAGCGAGACAGAAGAAAAACTGTTTTTT. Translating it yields CASETEEKLFF. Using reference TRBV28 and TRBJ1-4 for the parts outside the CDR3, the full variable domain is DVKVTQSSRYLVKRTGEKVFLECVQDMDHENMFWYRQDPGLGLRLIYFSYDVKMKEKGDIPEGYSVSREKKERFSLILESASTNQTSMYLCASETEEKLFFGSGTQLSVL.

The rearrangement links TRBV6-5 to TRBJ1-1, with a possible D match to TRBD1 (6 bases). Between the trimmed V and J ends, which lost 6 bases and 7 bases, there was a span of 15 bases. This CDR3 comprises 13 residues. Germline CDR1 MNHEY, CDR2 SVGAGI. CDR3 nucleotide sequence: TGTGCCAGCAGCGATACAGGGACCGGTGAAGCTTTCTTT. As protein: CASSDTGTGEAFF.

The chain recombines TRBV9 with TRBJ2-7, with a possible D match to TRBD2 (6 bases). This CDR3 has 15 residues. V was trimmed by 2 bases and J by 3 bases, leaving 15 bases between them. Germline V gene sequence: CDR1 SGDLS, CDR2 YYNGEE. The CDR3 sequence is CASSVAPGLGYEQYF. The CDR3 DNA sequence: TGTGCCAGCAGCGTTGCACCGGGACTGGGCTACGAGCAGTACTTC. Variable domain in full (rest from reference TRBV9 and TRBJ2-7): DSGVTQTPKHLITATGQRVTLRCSPRSGDLSVYWYQQSLDQGLQFLIQYYNGEERAKGNILERFSAQQFPDLHSELNLSSLELGDSALYFCASSVAPGLGYEQYFGPGTRLTVT.

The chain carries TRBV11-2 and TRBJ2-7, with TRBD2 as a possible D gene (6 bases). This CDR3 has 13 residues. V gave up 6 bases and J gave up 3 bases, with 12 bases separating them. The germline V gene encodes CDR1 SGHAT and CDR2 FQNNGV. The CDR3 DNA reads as TGTGCCAGCAGTGATGGAGGGTTCTACGAGCAGTACTTC. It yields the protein CASSDGGFYEQYF. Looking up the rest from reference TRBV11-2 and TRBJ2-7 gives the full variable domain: EAGVAQSPRYKIIEKRQSVAFWCNPISGHATLYWYQQILGQGPKLLIQFQNNGVVDDSQLPKDRFSAERLKGVDSTLKIQPAKLEDSAVYLCASSDGGFYEQYFGPGTRLTVT.

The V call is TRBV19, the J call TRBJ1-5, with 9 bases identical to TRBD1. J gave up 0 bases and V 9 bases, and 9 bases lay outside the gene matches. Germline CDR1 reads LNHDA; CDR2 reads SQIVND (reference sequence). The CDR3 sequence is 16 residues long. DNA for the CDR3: TGTGCCAGCCAACCGACAGGGGGTTTTAGCAATCAGCCCCAGCATTTT. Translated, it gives CASQPTGGFSNQPQHF.

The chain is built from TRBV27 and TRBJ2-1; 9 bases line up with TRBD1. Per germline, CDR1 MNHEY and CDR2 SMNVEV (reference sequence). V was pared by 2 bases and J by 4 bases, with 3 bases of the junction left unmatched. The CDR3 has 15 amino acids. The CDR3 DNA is TGTGCCAGCAGTTTAGGACAGGGGAAATACAATGAGCAGTTCTTC. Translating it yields CASSLGQGKYNEQFF.

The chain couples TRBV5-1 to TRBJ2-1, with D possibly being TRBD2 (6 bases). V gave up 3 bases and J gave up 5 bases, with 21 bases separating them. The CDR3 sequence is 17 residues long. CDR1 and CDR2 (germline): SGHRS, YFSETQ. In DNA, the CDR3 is TGCGCCAGCAGCTCCGCACTAGCCCCCCTCCTTGACAATGAGCAGTTCTTC. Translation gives CASSSALAPLLDNEQFF.

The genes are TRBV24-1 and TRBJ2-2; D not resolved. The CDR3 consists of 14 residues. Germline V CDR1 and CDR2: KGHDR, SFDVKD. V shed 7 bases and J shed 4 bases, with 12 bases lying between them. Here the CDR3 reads CATSPSVPTGELFF. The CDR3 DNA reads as TGTGCCACCAGCCCTTCAGTGCCCACCGGGGAGCTGTTTTTT.

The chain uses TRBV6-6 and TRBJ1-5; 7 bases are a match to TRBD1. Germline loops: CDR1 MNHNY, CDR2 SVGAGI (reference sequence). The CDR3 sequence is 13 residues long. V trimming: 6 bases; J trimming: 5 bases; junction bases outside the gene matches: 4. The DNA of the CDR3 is TGTGCCAGCAGCATACAGGGGCATCAGCCCCAGCATTTT. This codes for CASSIQGHQPQHF.

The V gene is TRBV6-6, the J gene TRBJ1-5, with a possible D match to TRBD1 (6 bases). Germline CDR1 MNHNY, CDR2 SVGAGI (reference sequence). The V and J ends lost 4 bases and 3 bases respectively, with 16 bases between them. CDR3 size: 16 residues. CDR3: CASSSQGGGFNQPQHF. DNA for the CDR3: TGTGCCAGCAGTTCGCAGGGAGGGGGATTCAATCAGCCCCAGCATTTT.

CDR3 DNA: TGCGCCAGCAGCTGGCAGGGAAGCACCGGGGAGCTGTTTTTT. The encoded protein is CASSWQGSTGELFF. This chain joins TRBV5-1 and TRBJ2-2; possibly TRBD1 for D (5 bases). The V gene's germline CDR1 is SGHRS and CDR2 YFSETQ. V was shortened by 3 bases and J by 4 bases, with 10 bases between the two germline ends. CDR3 length equals 14 residues.